This record concerns one T cell receptor (beta chain) sequence. TCRdb's table, derived via immunoSEQ multiplex PCR, lists solely in-frame clones and lacks some. Of some 70,000 clones in the sample, roughly 92% were seen once. The data originate from a study of technical replicates of blood from a few donors. Material for sequencing was T cells isolated from PBMCs. The receptor was isolated from a human donor in good health.

The chain's CDR3 is CASSTQKDSEAFF. CDR3 DNA: TGTGCCAGTAGTACGCAAAAAGACAGTGAAGCTTTCTTT. The chain couples TRBV19 to TRBJ1-1; tentative D call: TRBD1 (5 bases). Germline-derived CDR1 and CDR2 are LNHDA and SQIVND (reference sequence). Trimming took off 4 bases at V and 7 bases at J, with 13 bases between the two ends. This CDR3 is built from 13 residues.